What follows describes a single T cell receptor beta chain. The data stem from a study of blood T cell repertoires in COVID-19. Study at large: COVID-19 samples collected from the United States, Italy and Spain covered acute and convalescent phases. T cells, B-cell-depleted T cells, or PBMCs supplied cDNA or gDNA.

Original data processing: Cell counts per sample came from amplifying reference gene primers. TCRdb's table, derived via immunoSEQ multiplex PCR, lists solely in-frame clones and lacks some. V and J calls and clone size are as listed in that table; D and trimming were resolved from the DNA. The repertoire holds over 60,000 clones, with more than 75% as singletons. V lost 6 bases, J lost 1 base, and 12 bases lay in between. The germline V gene encodes CDR1 SNHLY and CDR2 FYNNEI. The CDR3 contains 14 residues. The sequence was collected from a man in his 70s with active or convalescent COVID-19. The chain has TRBV2 and TRBJ1-1; possible D gene TRBD1, 5 bases. Source material: peripheral blood. The CDR3 nucleotides are TGTGCCAGCAGGGCAGGGATGAGGAACACTGAAGCTTTCTTT. Residues: CASRAGMRNTEAFF.